A single T cell receptor beta chain is shown here with its context. Its antigen is undetermined. The entry originates in a study of cytotoxic CD8 clonotypes in ibrutinib-treated CLL. Broader study findings: Clonality was higher at ibrutinib response and returned toward baseline at progression.

The repertoire was sequenced with immunoSEQ multiplex PCR; TCRdb's copy has only in-frame clones and lacks some. The sample contains over 100,000 clones, around 85% of which appear only once. Trimming removed 3 bases from V and 5 bases from J; junction bases left unmatched: 12. The CDR3 contains 17 residues. Germline V gene lookup returns CDR1 MDHEN and CDR2 SYDVKM. The input for sequencing was PBMCs, taken after 24 months of ibrutinib treatment. The V gene is TRBV28, the J gene TRBJ1-4; 7 bases are shared with TRBD1. The sequence derives from a human donor with chronic lymphocytic leukemia. CDR3 sequence: CASSFPDRYTGNEKLFF. CDR3 DNA: TGTGCCAGCAGTTTCCCGGACAGGTATACGGGAAATGAAAAACTGTTTTTT.